This passage covers 18 T cell receptor beta chains from one sample sequenced in a study of blood T cell repertoires in COVID-19. Assay used: immunoSEQ multiplex PCR; TCRdb lists only in-frame clones, some missing. The sample contains some 25,000 clones, about 89% of which appear only once. The sample taken for sequencing was peripheral blood. These receptors originate from a man aged 70 or older with COVID-19, enrolled during active disease.

The chain recombines TRBV10-3 with TRBJ2-7, with TRBD1 as a possible D gene (5 bases). Germline V CDR1 and CDR2: ENHRY, SYGVKD. CDR3 length: 12 residues. The V gene lost 4 bases and the J gene lost 1 base, with 5 bases spanning the gap. The CDR3 DNA sequence: TGTGCCATCAGTGGACAGTCCTACGAGCAGTACTTC. It is translated as CAISGQSYEQYF.

This chain joins TRBV4-1 and TRBJ2-7; 9 bases agree with TRBD1. This CDR3 is 13 amino acids long. Per the germline V gene, CDR1 is MGHRA and CDR2 is YSYEKL. V dropped 5 bases and J dropped 5; count of bases not matched to a gene: 4. The CDR3, as DNA: TGCGCCAGCAGCGATAGGACAGGGGACGAGCAGTACTTC. Translating it yields CASSDRTGDEQYF.

The chain is built from TRBV7-9 and TRBJ2-2; 9 bases fit TRBD1. The CDR3 loop spans 18 amino acids. Germline trimming cut 3 bases from V and 4 bases from J; bases unmatched to any gene: 12. Germline CDR1 and CDR2: SEHNR and FQNEAQ (reference sequence). CDR3 bases: TGTGCCAGCAGCTTCACCCATGGACAGGGGATCAGCACCGGGGAGCTGTTTTTT. Protein product: CASSFTHGQGISTGELFF.

The chain is built from TRBV18 and TRBJ2-5, with D possibly being TRBD2 (5 bases). From germline, CDR1 is KGHSH and CDR2 LQKENI. The CDR3 length is 13 residues. V lost 2 bases and J lost 4, with 8 bases in between. The CDR3 bases are TGTGCCAGCTCACCAGGACGGGGAGAGACCCAGTACTTC. Protein product: CASSPGRGETQYF.

V usage is TRBV10-3 and J usage is TRBJ2-7; D is unresolved. The CDR3 is 12 residues long. V lost 6 bases and J lost 3, with 9 bases in between. Per the germline V gene, CDR1 is ENHRY and CDR2 is SYGVKD. CDR3 sequence: CAISPDFYEQYF. The CDR3 DNA reads as TGTGCCATCAGCCCCGACTTCTACGAGCAGTACTTC.

The chain is built from TRBV7-6 and TRBJ2-7; D remains ambiguous. This CDR3 comprises 13 residues. The germline V gene has CDR1 SGHVS and CDR2 FNYEAQ. V lost 5 bases to trimming and J lost 3 bases, with 11 bases between them. For the CDR3, the DNA is TGTGCCAGCAGCGCCGCCACTAACTACGAGCAGTACTTC. Translating gives CASSAATNYEQYF.

This chain connects TRBV5-6 to TRBJ2-2; tentative D call: TRBD2 (6 bases). The ends were cut back, 1 base at V and 7 bases at J, with 8 bases in the middle. CDR1 is SGHDT, CDR2 YYEEEE, per germline. This CDR3 spans 13 amino acids. CDR3 loop: CASSLKGGGELFF. CDR3 in DNA: TGTGCCAGCAGCTTGAAGGGAGGCGGGGAGCTGTTTTTT.

The CDR3 loop reads CATWPGGLDQPQHF. The CDR3 region has the DNA TGTGCCACCTGGCCTGGAGGGTTAGATCAGCCCCAGCATTTT. The chain employs TRBV10-3 and TRBJ1-5; D is undetermined. Germline CDR1 is ENHRY and CDR2 is SYGVKD. The V gene lost 10 bases and the J gene lost 5 bases, with 18 bases spanning the gap. CDR3 length: 14 amino acids.

In its sample, this clone was seen once. The genes are TRBV5-8 and TRBJ1-5; no definite D call. Trimming took 2 bases from V and 6 from J, leaving 9 bases between them. The CDR3 is made up of 13 amino acids. Germline lookup yields CDR1 SGHTS and CDR2 YDEGEE. For the CDR3, the DNA is TGTGCCAGCAGCTTCCAGGCAGGTCAGCCCCAGCATTTT. Translating gives CASSFQAGQPQHF.

The rearrangement links TRBV3-1 (or the pseudogene TRBV3-2) to TRBJ2-2; D remains unclear. Trimming removed 1 base at V and 7 bases at J, with 4 bases between. In germline, CDR1 is LGHDT, CDR2 YNNKEL (reference sequence). CDR3 length: 12 residues. The DNA of the CDR3 is TGTGCCAGCAGCCAAGCTCTCGGGGAGCTGTTTTTT. Translation: CASSQALGELFF.

The chain employs TRBV11-2 and TRBJ1-2, with TRBD1 matching 11 bases. CDR1 SGHAT and CDR2 FQNNGV come from the germline V gene. This CDR3 is 16 amino acids long. V dropped 4 bases and J dropped 8; count of bases not matched to a gene: 12. In DNA form, the CDR3 reads TGTGCCAGCAGCTCGTTCATCTCCGGGACAGGGGGAGGCTACACCTTC. Translating gives CASSSFISGTGGGYTF.

The chain carries TRBV5-1 and TRBJ1-2; maybe TRBD1 (6 bases). This CDR3 spans 15 amino acids. The germline gives CDR1 SGHRS, CDR2 YFSETQ. Between the trimmed V and J ends, which lost 3 bases and 8 bases, there was a span of 20 bases. CDR3 nucleotide sequence: TGCGCCAGCAGCTCAGGACAGTCTTGCAGGGGCGGCTACACCTTC. Translated, it gives CASSSGQSCRGGYTF.

The chain is built from TRBV4-1 and TRBJ1-4, with D perhaps TRBD1 (5 bases). Germline CDR1 reads MGHRA; CDR2 reads YSYEKL. The CDR3 runs 12 residues. The V gene lost 11 bases and the J gene lost 5 bases, with 12 bases spanning the gap. Written as DNA, the CDR3 is TGCGCCCCTCACGGGGGGAATGAAAAACTGTTTTTT. It codes for CAPHGGNEKLFF.

The chain combines TRBV3-1 (or the pseudogene TRBV3-2) with TRBJ2-5; D possibly corresponds to TRBD2 (7 bases). The CDR3 sequence is 15 residues long. Deletions cut 4 bases from V and 2 bases from J, with 14 bases between. CDR1 is LGHDT, CDR2 YNNKEL, per germline (reference sequence). CDR3 in amino acids: CASSPMGGRQETQYF. The CDR3 coding sequence is TGTGCCAGCAGCCCCATGGGGGGGCGGCAAGAGACCCAGTACTTC.

The rearrangement joins TRBV6-1 to TRBJ1-5; the D gene is possibly TRBD1 (5 bases). Trimming pared 4 bases from V and 0 bases from J, leaving 13 bases between. The germline CDR1 and CDR2 sequences are MNHNS and SASEGT. This CDR3 has 16 residues. The CDR3 bases are TGTGCCAGCAGTGGAAGTTGGGGCAATAGCAATCAGCCCCAGCATTTT. Residues: CASSGSWGNSNQPQHF.

The chain recombines TRBV6-5 with TRBJ1-5, with 7 bases lining up with TRBD1. The CDR3 sequence is 14 residues long. CDR1 and CDR2 (germline): MNHEY, SVGAGI. V dropped 6 bases and J dropped 4; count of bases not matched to a gene: 6. CDR3 in DNA: TGTGCCAGCAGCAAGACAGGGAGGAATCAGCCCCAGCATTTT. Protein sequence: CASSKTGRNQPQHF.

The sample holds one count of this clone. The chain carries TRBV7-9 and TRBJ2-7; 11 bases map to TRBD2. Germline CDR1 and CDR2: SEHNR and FQNEAQ (reference sequence). Losses at the gene ends were 6 bases for V and 9 bases for J; bases not matched to a gene: 13. CDR3 length equals 15 residues. CDR3 amino acids: CASSTGGVLAGGQYF. Written as DNA, the CDR3 is TGTGCCAGCAGTACCGGAGGGGTCCTAGCGGGAGGGCAGTACTTC.

V and J are TRBV19 and TRBJ2-7; D is perhaps TRBD1 (5 bases). CDR1 is LNHDA, CDR2 SQIVND, per germline (reference sequence). The CDR3 runs to 13 residues. V lost 3 bases and J lost 2, with 8 bases in between. DNA for the CDR3: TGTGCCAGTAGTATTGGGGCCACCTACGAGCAGTACTTC. Encoded protein: CASSIGATYEQYF.